The next 26 T cell receptor beta chains were all read from a single sample in a study of blood T cell repertoires in COVID-19. TCRdb's copy holds only in-frame clones and misses some; the assay was immunoSEQ multiplex PCR. The sample has under 140,000 clones, 72% seen once; the top ten hold roughly 7.5%. Sequenced material: peripheral blood. All receptors derive from a woman aged 55-70 years with acute or convalescent COVID-19.

The chain is built from TRBV5-1 and TRBJ1-4; 10 nucleotides line up with TRBD1. J gave up 6 bases and V 5 bases, and 4 bases lay outside the gene matches. Germline V CDR1 and CDR2: SGHRS, YFSETQ. The CDR3 extends over 14 amino acids. CDR3 coding DNA: TGCGCCAGCAGTTCGGGACAGGGGTATGAAAAACTGTTTTTT. This sequence encodes CASSSGQGYEKLFF. The full variable domain, completed using reference TRBV5-1 and TRBJ1-4, is KAGVTQTPRYLIKTRGQQVTLSCSPISGHRSVSWYQQTPGQGLQFLFEYFSETQRNKGNFPGRFSGRQFSNSRSEMNVSTLELGDSALYLCASSSGQGYEKLFFGSGTQLSVL.

The rearrangement links TRBV5-5 to TRBJ2-7; the D is unclear. Germline CDR1 reads SGHKS; CDR2 reads YYEKEE (reference sequence). V lost 3 bases, J lost 6 bases, and 13 bases lay in between. This CDR3 comprises 13 residues. CDR3 sequence: CASSYRQAVEQYF. In nucleotides, the CDR3 is TGTGCCAGCAGCTACCGTCAGGCCGTCGAGCAGTACTTC.

The chain has TRBV30 and TRBJ2-7; D possibly corresponds to TRBD2 (6 bases). The germline V gene has CDR1 GTSNPN and CDR2 SVGIG (reference sequence). Trimming cost V 3 bases and J 9 bases, with 21 bases left between them. The CDR3 length is 14 residues. CDR3 DNA: TGTGCCTGGAGCCCCTGGGGAGGCGACGTGAGGCAGTACTTC. It codes for CAWSPWGGDVRQYF.

There are a few counts of this clone. The chain has TRBV5-5 and TRBJ2-7, with 7 bases matching TRBD2. Germline CDR1 reads SGHKS; CDR2 reads YYEKEE (reference sequence). The V gene end was trimmed by 0 bases and the J gene end by 3 bases; junction bases not matched to a gene: 6. The CDR3 extends over 15 amino acids. In DNA, the CDR3 is TGTGCCAGCAGCTTGGTGGCTAGCGGTAGCTACGAGCAGTACTTC. It is translated as CASSLVASGSYEQYF.

This rearrangement joins TRBV6-1 to TRBJ1-5; 8 bases line up with TRBD1. Per the germline V gene, CDR1 is MNHNS and CDR2 is SASEGT. The CDR3 sequence is 14 residues long. V shed 2 bases and J 6 bases; nucleotides not matched to a gene: 3. CDR3 coding DNA: TGTGCCAGCAGTGAATACAGGGGGATTCAGCCCCAGCATTTT. Protein sequence: CASSEYRGIQPQHF.

The gene calls are TRBV18 and TRBJ1-2; D perhaps matches TRBD1 (6 bases). The ends were cut back, 0 bases at V and 5 bases at J, with 10 bases in the middle. This CDR3 is 14 amino acids long. Per germline, CDR1 KGHSH and CDR2 LQKENI. The CDR3, as DNA: TGTGCCAGCTCACCACCGATCCAGGGGTATGGCTACACCTTC. Translation: CASSPPIQGYGYTF.

This chain connects TRBV28 to TRBJ1-1, with a weak D call TRBD1 (5 bases). Germline V gives CDR1 MDHEN, CDR2 SYDVKM. This CDR3 has 14 residues. V dropped 6 bases and J dropped 2 bases, with 13 bases sitting between them. The CDR3 loop is CASRFSDRNTEAFF. The CDR3 DNA follows: TGTGCCAGCAGATTCAGTGACAGAAACACTGAAGCTTTCTTT. The entire variable domain, with the rest obtained from reference TRBV28 and TRBJ1-1, is as follows: DVKVTQSSRYLVKRTGEKVFLECVQDMDHENMFWYRQDPGLGLRLIYFSYDVKMKEKGDIPEGYSVSREKKERFSLILESASTNQTSMYLCASRFSDRNTEAFFGQGTRLTVV.

This chain connects TRBV2 to TRBJ1-4, with 7 positions matching TRBD1. V lost 7 bases and J lost 5; bases outside the gene matches: 1. The CDR3 spans 12 residues. CDR1 is SNHLY and CDR2 is FYNNEI in the germline V gene. The CDR3 spells CASNRGNEKLFF. In DNA, the CDR3 is TGTGCCAGCAACAGGGGCAATGAAAAACTGTTTTTT.

The V gene is TRBV6-2 or TRBV6-3, the J gene TRBJ2-5; weak D call: TRBD1 (6 bases). Germline V lookup: CDR1 MNHEY, CDR2 SVGEGT. The CDR3 is 14 amino acids. Trimming left V 6 bases short and J 5 bases short, with 16 bases between. The CDR3, as DNA: TGTGCCAGCAGCAAAACAGGGTTCGGGGAGACCCAGTACTTC. It encodes CASSKTGFGETQYF.

This clone is a singleton in its sample. This chain links TRBV6-5 with TRBJ2-1; TRBD1 aligns across 8 bases. CDR3 size: 14 residues. The V gene's germline CDR1 is MNHEY and CDR2 SVGAGI. V lost 4 bases, J lost 2 bases, and 1 base stayed unmatched. This chain's CDR3 is CASSSGGPYNEQFF. The DNA of the CDR3 is TGTGCCAGCAGTTCAGGGGGCCCCTACAATGAGCAGTTCTTC.

This chain joins TRBV28 and TRBJ2-7; TRBD1 matches 8 bases. The V segment lost 3 bases and the J segment 5 bases; nucleotides outside the gene matches: 6. The CDR3 is 14 residues long. CDR1 and CDR2 from the germline V gene are MDHEN and SYDVKM. The CDR3 DNA reads TGTGCCAGCAGTTTGGACAGGGTAGTTAACGAGCAGTACTTC. Protein sequence: CASSLDRVVNEQYF.

The V call is TRBV6-5, the J call TRBJ1-6; a possible D gene is TRBD1 (6 bases). V was pared by 2 bases and J by 7 bases, with 15 bases between. The CDR3 spans 16 residues. Germline V gene sequence: CDR1 MNHEY, CDR2 SVGAGI. The CDR3 protein is CASSYNWGLGNSPLHF. In DNA, the CDR3 is TGTGCCAGCAGTTACAACTGGGGGCTTGGAAATTCACCCCTCCACTTT.

V and J are TRBV3-1 (or the pseudogene TRBV3-2) and TRBJ2-7; D is possibly TRBD1 (5 bases). V gave up 4 bases and J gave up 6 bases, with 13 bases separating them. The CDR3 is made up of 13 amino acids. Germline CDR1 LGHDT, CDR2 YNNKEL (reference sequence). This CDR3 reads CASSLLRGGEQYF. The CDR3 region has the DNA TGTGCCAGCAGCCTCCTTAGGGGCGGCGAGCAGTACTTC.

In nucleotides, the CDR3 is TGTGCCAGTAGTATATCCCAGGGGCTGAGCAATCAGCCCCAGCATTTT. Its protein product is CASSISQGLSNQPQHF. This chain joins TRBV19 and TRBJ1-5; D is perhaps TRBD1 (6 bases). CDR1 is LNHDA and CDR2 is SQIVND in the germline V gene (reference sequence). Trimming took off 2 bases at V and 1 base at J, with 12 bases between the two ends. CDR3 length: 16 residues. Based on the CDR3 plus reference TRBV19 and TRBJ1-5, the full variable domain is DGGITQSPKYLFRKEGQNVTLSCEQNLNHDAMYWYRQDPGQGLRLIYYSQIVNDFQKGDIAEGYSVSREKKESFPLTVTSAQKNPTAFYLCASSISQGLSNQPQHFGDGTRLSIL.

This chain's CDR3 is CASSQSVGANSPLHF. The CDR3 DNA is TGCGCCAGCAGTCAATCGGTGGGGGCGAATTCACCCCTCCACTTT. The rearrangement uses TRBV23-1 and TRBJ1-6, with D possibly being TRBD1 (6 bases). TRBV23-1 is given ORF status, its function remaining uncertain. The CDR3 runs 15 residues. V gave up 0 bases and J gave up 7 bases, with 10 bases separating them.

V is TRBV4-3 and J is TRBJ2-3; TRBD2 matches at 7 bases. Germline-derived CDR1 and CDR2 are LGHNA and YSLEER. The CDR3 loop spans 19 amino acids. The V and J ends lost 0 bases and 3 bases, in that order; junction bases with no gene match: 15. CDR3 residues: CASSQDIAAWASGTDTQYF. CDR3 coding DNA: TGCGCCAGCAGCCAAGATATCGCGGCCTGGGCTAGCGGTACAGATACGCAGTATTTT.

About this clone itself: At one boundary the junction diverges from the germline segment, which might be a read error. V gene TRBV6-2 or TRBV6-3 combines with J gene TRBJ1-1; 9 bases line up with TRBD1. Germline CDR1 reads MNHEY; CDR2 reads SVGEGT. The CDR3 has 16 amino acids. CDR3 nucleotides: TGTGCCAGCAGTTATCCGGGACAGGGATTGAATACTGAAGCTTTCTTT. Translation gives CASSYPGQGLNTEAFF.

The V gene is TRBV14, the J gene TRBJ1-1; D not certain. The germline V and J ends were trimmed by 1 base and 1 base, with 7 bases remaining between them. Looked up from germline, CDR1 is SGHDN and CDR2 is FVKESK. This CDR3 region has 14 residues. Here the CDR3 reads CASSQGAGNTEAFF. DNA of the CDR3: TGTGCCAGCAGCCAAGGAGCAGGGAACACTGAAGCTTTCTTT.

The chain has TRBV30 and TRBJ1-4, with 7 bases aligning to TRBD1. The CDR3 runs 15 residues. Germline CDR1 GTSNPN, CDR2 SVGIG (reference sequence). J gave up 5 bases and V 4 bases, and 10 bases lay outside the gene matches. The CDR3 DNA follows: TGTGCCTGGACAGGGCAAGAGGGGGCGAATGAAAAACTGTTTTTT. This codes for CAWTGQEGANEKLFF.

V gene TRBV20-1 combines with J gene TRBJ1-1; 7 bases are shared with TRBD1. Germline values: CDR1 DFQATT, CDR2 SNEGSKA (reference sequence). The CDR3 loop spans 10 amino acids. The chain's CDR3 is CSQSGGAAFF. In DNA, the CDR3 is TGCAGCCAATCAGGGGGAGCGGCTTTCTTT.

On this clone itself: An end of the junction differs from the germline gene, which may be a read error. The J gene is TRBJ2-1, the V gene TRBV4-3; no firm D call. The CDR3 contains 13 residues. Germline V gene data show CDR1 as LGHNA and CDR2 as YSLEER. The CDR3 protein is CASSQDRYSEQFF. DNA of the CDR3: TGCGCCAGCAGCCAAGACCGGTACAGTGAGCAGTTCTTC.

The chain is built from TRBV20-1 and TRBJ1-2, with D unclear. Trimming removed 3 bases at V and 4 bases at J, with 9 bases between. This CDR3 spans 12 amino acids. The V gene's germline CDR1 is DFQATT and CDR2 SNEGSKA (reference sequence). The DNA for the CDR3 is TGCAGTGCTAGTACTGCGGGCTATGGCTACACCTTC. As protein: CSASTAGYGYTF.

The chain has TRBV5-1 and TRBJ2-7, with 9 bases aligning to TRBD2. The V segment lost 7 bases and the J segment 2 bases; nucleotides outside the gene matches: 4. This CDR3 is 13 amino acids long. Germline loops: CDR1 SGHRS, CDR2 YFSETQ. The CDR3 region has the DNA TGCGCCAGCGGAGCGGGGGGAACCTACGAGCAGTACTTC. Its protein product is CASGAGGTYEQYF.

The chain carries TRBV3-1 (or the pseudogene TRBV3-2) and TRBJ2-3, with 9 bases aligning to TRBD2. The CDR3 contains 16 residues. The J segment lost 4 bases and the V segment lost 1 base, leaving 6 bases of the junction unmatched. The germline CDR1 and CDR2 sequences are LGHDT and YNNKEL (reference sequence). The CDR3 DNA reads as TGTGCCAGCAGCCAAGTAGGGACTAGCCTATCAGATACGCAGTATTTT. Its translation: CASSQVGTSLSDTQYF.

The chain recombines TRBV18 with TRBJ1-3, with D possibly matching TRBD1 (5 bases). This CDR3 spans 14 amino acids. Germline V gene data show CDR1 as KGHSH and CDR2 as LQKENI. V was pared by 3 bases and J by 8 bases, with 14 bases between. As DNA, the CDR3 is TGTGCCAGCTCACCCAATCGGGGGTTGGACACCATATATTTT. Translation gives CASSPNRGLDTIYF.

The chain employs TRBV27 and TRBJ2-7; perhaps TRBD2 as D (5 bases). The V end lost 9 bases, the J end lost 0 bases, and 12 bases lay between the germline ends. Looked up from germline, CDR1 is MNHEY and CDR2 is SMNVEV (reference sequence). The CDR3 contains 13 residues. CDR3 nucleotides: TGTGCCAGTATAGCGATTAACTCCTACGAGCAGTACTTC. Residues: CASIAINSYEQYF.